The 8 T cell receptor beta chains below all came from one sample that was sequenced in a study of cytomegalovirus exposure and HLA in healthy donors. 60 Vbeta and 13 Jbeta primers were used in PCR. Method: immunoSEQ multiplex PCR; TCRdb's copy keeps in-frame clones and lacks some. The sample records 100,000 or so clones, around three quarters being singletons. Sequences were obtained from PBMCs. The receptors come from a woman in her fifties or sixties in good health and CMV-seropositive.

V and J are TRBV21-1 and TRBJ2-5; TRBD2, the table's D call, was not compared with the DNA. TRBV21-1 is assigned pseudogene status. There are 16 residues in the CDR3. CDR3 sequence: CASSNEDGMRVETQYF. The CDR3 DNA reads as TGTGCCAGCAGCAACGAGGACGGGATGAGGGTAGAGACCCAGTACTTC.

The chain joins TRBV23-1 to TRBJ2-4; no firm D call. TRBV23-1 is sorted into the ORF group, with uncertain function. The CDR3 has 13 amino acids. V was pared by 9 bases and J by 0 bases, with 9 bases between. The CDR3 loop is CARMRIAKNIQYF. The CDR3 nucleotides are TGCGCCAGGATGAGGATAGCCAAAAACATTCAGTACTTC.

The chain links TRBV11-2 to TRBJ2-7; perhaps TRBD1 as D (6 bases). The V end lost 5 bases, the J end lost 3 bases, and 14 bases lay between the germline ends. This CDR3 contains 14 residues. Per germline, CDR1 SGHAT and CDR2 FQNNGV. The CDR3 DNA is TGTGCCAGCAGCCCACAGGGTCCCGACTACGAGCAGTACTTC. Amino acid sequence: CASSPQGPDYEQYF.

The chain couples TRBV27 to TRBJ1-5; TRBD1 matches 8 bases. The germline gives CDR1 MNHEY, CDR2 SMNVEV (reference sequence). Germline trimming cut 6 bases from V and 4 bases from J; bases unmatched to any gene: 5. CDR3 size: 14 residues. The CDR3 nucleotides read TGTGCCAGCAGCGAGACAGGGGTGAATCAGCCCCAGCATTTT. Protein sequence: CASSETGVNQPQHF.

The chain uses TRBV27 and TRBJ2-7; 10 bases are shared with TRBD2. CDR1 and CDR2 from the germline V gene are MNHEY and SMNVEV (reference sequence). Trimming removed 10 bases from V and 4 bases from J; junction bases left unmatched: 7. This CDR3 is 13 amino acids long. The CDR3 loop reads CATLAGETYEQYF. The CDR3 bases are TGTGCCACCCTAGCGGGAGAGACGTACGAGCAGTACTTC.

V usage is TRBV6-1 and J usage is TRBJ1-2; D remains unclear. With 2 bases removed from V and 1 base from J, the gap between germline ends came to 14 bases. This CDR3 spans 16 amino acids. Germline CDR1 MNHNS, CDR2 SASEGT. The CDR3 loop is CASSESEGLDNYGYTF. The DNA of the CDR3 is TGTGCCAGCAGTGAATCGGAGGGATTGGATAACTATGGCTACACCTTC.

The chain couples TRBV30 to TRBJ2-5, with 14 bases identical to TRBD2. From germline, CDR1 is GTSNPN and CDR2 SVGIG (reference sequence). This CDR3 region has 16 residues. J lost 3 bases, V lost 4 bases, and 7 bases had no gene match. In nucleotides, the CDR3 is TGTGCCTGGATTCCCCCGGGACTAGCGGGGGAAGAGACCCAGTACTTC. It is translated as CAWIPPGLAGEETQYF. The full variable domain, with the rest looked up from reference TRBV30 and TRBJ2-5, is SQTIHQWPATLVQPVGSPLSLECTVEGTSNPNLYWYRQAAGRGLQLLFYSVGIGQISSEVPQNLSASRPQDRQFILSSKKLLLSDSGFYLCAWIPPGLAGEETQYFGPGTRLLVL.

This chain connects TRBV6-6 to TRBJ2-3; TRBD1 matches at 9 bases. V shed 11 bases, J shed 1 base, and the junction held 7 bases outside the gene matches. Germline V gene sequence: CDR1 MNHNY, CDR2 SVGAGI (reference sequence). The CDR3 is 14 residues long. CDR3 nucleotides: TGTGCCTCAATCCGGGACAGGGGCACAGATACGCAGTATTTT. It is translated as CASIRDRGTDTQYF.